Below, one T cell receptor (beta chain) is given with its context. A multiplex PCR was run with 60 Vbeta primers and 13 Jbeta primers. Repertoires were generated with immunoSEQ multiplex PCR, while TCRdb's copy carries only in-frame clones and drops some. Among fewer than 120,000 clones listed, around 88% were seen once. The data stem from a study of cytomegalovirus exposure and HLA in healthy donors. Trimming cost V 3 bases and J 5 bases; bases outside gene matches: 8. Germline V gene sequence: CDR1 SGDLS, CDR2 YYNGEE. CDR3 length: 15 amino acids. V gene TRBV9 combines with J gene TRBJ1-1, with TRBD1 identical over 9 bases. The sequencing input was PBMCs. The TCR originated in a man aged 40-49 years in good health and CMV-seronegative. In DNA form, the CDR3 reads TGTGCCAGCAGCGAAGGACAGGGGATGGGGACTGAAGCTTTCTTT. The encoded protein is CASSEGQGMGTEAFF.